This T cell receptor beta chain was captured by sequencing in a study of blood T cell repertoires in COVID-19 (dated by TCRdb to 2020 to 2022). For the study in its entirety: Samples covering the acute and convalescent phases of COVID-19 were provided by collaborators in the United States, Italy and Spain. The material from the prospective study consisted of cDNA or gDNA derived from T cells, B-cell-depleted T cells, or PBMCs. Deeply sampled blood TCRbeta repertoires from subjects exposed to, actively infected with, or recovered from COVID-19 were included in the dataset. The repertoires were made available in a free public database intended to serve as a resource for research on the immune response to SARS-CoV-2. Samples came from the ongoing ImmuneRACE study (first 160 participants) plus 1,254 subjects from 6 global collaborators. Sample metadata almost always included a de-identified subject ID, COVID-19 status, age in years and sex. HLA class I and class II types, where available, came from metadata supplied by the sample provider rather than from assay-based typing. Study-wide findings and limitations: Clinical and demographic metadata were provided uncurated, with the amount varying by source and participant.

The cysteine opens and the phenylalanine closes a CDR3 of 16 amino acids. Only the CDR3 portion is preserved as DNA: 48 bases, with reading frame beginning at the first base. The germline V gene provides CDR1 MGHDK and CDR2 SYGVNS. V trim: 1 base; J trim: 4 bases; unmatched bases: 7. One collaborating source in Seattle enrolled patients during active infection and followed them longitudinally through the course of disease. The collaborating institutions used their own protocols to collect whole blood in K2EDTA tubes. For TCRbeta analysis, collaborator samples were shipped as frozen whole blood, as isolated PBMCs, or as DNA extracted from either sample type. On this clone: It lacks a known antigen. No quality values exist for individual bases; no much larger clone is one base distant.

TCRbeta CDR3 regions were amplified from genomic DNA by means of the immunoSEQ Assay, a bias-controlled multiplex PCR. In the source study's methods: Nucleated cell counts per sample were estimated from amplification of reference gene primers within the assay. To quantify the absolute abundance of each unique TCRbeta CDR3 rearrangement, sequence reads were collapsed and filtered. For each sample, productive Simpson clonality was calculated by taking the square root of Simpson's diversity index across productive rearrangements. Sourced from immuneACCESS, this table was stored by TCRdb with only in-frame sequences that have V and J called. A share of the clones is absent; for the studies checked, an unresolved V gene accounts for under half, and the remainder has no known explanation. V, J and clone size derive from that table, while D and trimming were established from the DNA sequence. The sample table contains some 260,000 clones; only one count was recorded for approximately 88% of them. Around 9.6% of the sample rests with the top ten.

The rearrangement joined TRBV25-1 to TRBJ2-1; TRBD2 agrees with 7 junctional bases. This receptor was identified in a woman aged 70-85 years with COVID-19, enrolled during active disease. The sequenced material came from peripheral blood. The CDR3 amino acid sequence is: CASSELAGEGYNEQFF. Read as DNA, the sequence is TGTGCCAGCAGTGAATTGGCGGGAGAAGGGTACAATGAGCAGTTCTTC.